This TCR beta chain was retrieved from a study of control samples from healthy donors and cancer patients. Some clones are missing from TCRdb's copy, which holds only in-frame ones; the method was immunoSEQ multiplex PCR. The sample consists of approximately 190,000 clones, around 90% of them appearing once. CDR1 is SEHNR and CDR2 is FQNEAQ in the germline V gene (reference sequence). V lost 1 base to trimming and J lost 7 bases, with 10 bases between them. The CDR3 has 13 residues. The receptor was isolated from a man aged 25-45 years in good health. The sequenced sample consisted of blood. The genes are TRBV7-9 and TRBJ1-2, with D perhaps TRBD1 (5 bases). CDR3 amino acids: CASSLGDQGGYTF. The DNA for the CDR3 is TGTGCCAGCAGCTTAGGGGACCAGGGTGGCTACACCTTC.